This T cell receptor (beta chain) was profiled in a study of T cells after posttransplantation cyclophosphamide. Broader study findings: TRB overlap between skin or GI tissue T cells and blood was limited. Recipient CMV seropositivity and CMV reactivation strongly tracked TRB clonality. Donor-recipient repertoire similarity was low at 1-2 months, rising over year one.

Only in-frame clones appear in the TCRdb table, and some are missing; sequencing was by immunoSEQ multiplex PCR. The specimen has about 5,400 clones, none found just once. This clone showed up many times. Its target is unknown. Trimming at V came to 1 base and at J to 11 bases, leaving 11 bases not matched to a gene. There are 15 residues in the CDR3. CDR1 and CDR2 from the germline V gene are LGHNA and YSLEER. Cyclophosphamide on days +3 and +4 followed busulfan-fludarabine conditioning and a marrow graft. The sample was PBMCs, taken about 57 weeks after allogeneic stem cell transplant with posttransplant cyclophosphamide. The V and J genes are TRBV4-3 and TRBJ2-4, with 7 bases matching TRBD2. The TCR originated in a male patient between 60 and 69 years old who received an allogeneic stem cell transplant from a related donor, was CMV-positive, and had acute GVHD only. These T cells may partly come from the graft donor. The CDR3 loop is CASSQGISGVKLQYF. CDR3 bases: TGCGCCAGCAGCCAAGGCATCAGCGGGGTTAAACTTCAGTACTTC.